The present T cell receptor beta chain was sequenced within a study of T-cell memory formation after mild COVID-19. Across the study: TCR clusters mostly belonged to single donors.

The V gene end was trimmed by 6 bases and the J gene end by 5 bases; junction bases not matched to a gene: 5. CDR3 length: 13 residues. Germline assignment: CDR1 SQVTM and CDR2 ANQGSEA. Each CDR3 protein gets one entry after TCRdb re-called the 5' RACE reads with MiXCR. The sample lists fewer than 300,000 distinct CDR3 sequences, 16% occurring once. Study results and caveats: Some responding clones appeared in pre-infection memory, suggesting cross-reactive memory joined. Among contracting clones, CD4+ were mainly CM/EM and CD8+ enriched in EMRA.

With regard to this clonotype: Its antigen remains unidentified.

This chain connects TRBV29-1 to TRBJ2-2; TRBD1 matches 8 bases. The clonotype originates from a young man who had mild COVID-19 (a few samples of this study predate the infection). Cell type and time point are not known. Sequenced sample: PBMCs or a T cell subset sorted from them (not recorded which). The CDR3, as DNA: TGCAGCGTGCAGGGGGCGAGGACCGGGGAGCTGTTTTTT. Translating it yields CSVQGARTGELFF.